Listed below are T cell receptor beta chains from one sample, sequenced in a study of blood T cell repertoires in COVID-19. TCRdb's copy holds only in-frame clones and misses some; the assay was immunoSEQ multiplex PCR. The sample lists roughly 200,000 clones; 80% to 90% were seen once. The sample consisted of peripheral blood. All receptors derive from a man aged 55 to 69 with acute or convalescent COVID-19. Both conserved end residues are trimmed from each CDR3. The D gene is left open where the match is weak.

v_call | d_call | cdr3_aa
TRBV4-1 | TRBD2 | ASSQVPSGGLDEQF
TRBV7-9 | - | ASSLGGSTNEKLF
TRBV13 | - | ASSLGGTYTGELF
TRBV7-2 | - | ASSLGGRTDPLH
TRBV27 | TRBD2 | ASSTGTSGSYEQY
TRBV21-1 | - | ASSKEARRPEGDTQY
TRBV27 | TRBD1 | ASSLTGDRNQPQH
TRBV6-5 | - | ASRMTGNTNSPLH
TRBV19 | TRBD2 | ASSVDSSGRIYEQY
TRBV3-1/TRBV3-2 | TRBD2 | ASSPPSLLAGATEQF
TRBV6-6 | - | ATARGINSPLH
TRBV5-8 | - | ASSLAVGNQPQH
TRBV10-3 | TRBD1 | AISNRGNEKLF
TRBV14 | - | ASSRAQRVSTYEQY
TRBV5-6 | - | ASSLGGYQETQY
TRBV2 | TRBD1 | ASSSGDRGRTDTQY